This T cell receptor (beta chain) appears in the sequencing data of a study of CD8+CD57+ T cells in acquired aplastic anemia. Germline lookup yields CDR1 LNHNV and CDR2 YYDKDF (reference sequence). Trimming pared 1 base from V and 0 bases from J, leaving 7 bases between. This CDR3 spans 16 amino acids. Regarding this clonotype: No antigen is known for it.

Only patients with CD8+CD57+ cell expansion on flow cytometry were chosen for sequencing. Every one of the patients had aplastic anemia (severe, acquired). Notes on the study in general: Patients and controls shared under 35 CD8+ CDR3 sequences, which appeared highly expressed in patients and within their immunodominant clones.

The template for TCR beta VDJ and CDR3 sequence profiling was genomic DNA. TCRdb passed the reads through MiXCR, listing each CDR3 protein once. The sample lists under 350,000 distinct CDR3 sequences, roughly 59% occurring once. Material: sorted CD4+, CD8+, or CD8+CD57+ T cells (not recorded which) from PBMCs. The rearrangement uses TRBV15 and TRBJ2-6; D possibly corresponds to TRBD2 (5 bases). The sequence was collected from a human donor with aplastic anemia. The CDR3 region is CATSRGRDSGANVLTF. The CDR3 DNA follows: TGTGCCACCAGCAGAGGACGGGACTCTGGGGCCAACGTCCTGACTTTC.